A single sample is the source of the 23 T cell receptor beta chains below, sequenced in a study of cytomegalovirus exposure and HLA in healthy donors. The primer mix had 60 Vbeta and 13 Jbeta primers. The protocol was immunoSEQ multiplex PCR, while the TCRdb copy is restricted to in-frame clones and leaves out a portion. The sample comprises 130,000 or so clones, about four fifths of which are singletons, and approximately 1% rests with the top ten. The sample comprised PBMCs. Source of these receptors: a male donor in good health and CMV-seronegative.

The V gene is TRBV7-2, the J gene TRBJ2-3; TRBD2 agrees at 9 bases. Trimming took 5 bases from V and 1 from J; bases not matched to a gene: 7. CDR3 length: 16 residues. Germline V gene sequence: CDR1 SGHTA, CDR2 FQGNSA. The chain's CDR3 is CASSISSSGGTDTQYF. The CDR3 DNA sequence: TGTGCCAGCAGCATCTCCTCTAGCGGGGGCACAGATACGCAGTATTTT.

For the CDR3, the DNA is TGTGCCAGCAGTTACGGCGGCACAGGTAGCTATGGCTACACCTTC. Encoded protein: CASSYGGTGSYGYTF. The chain has TRBV6-6 and TRBJ1-2, with a possible D match to TRBD1 (5 bases). Germline CDR1 is MNHNY and CDR2 is SVGAGI (reference sequence). The CDR3 totals 15 residues. The V and J ends lost 2 bases and 4 bases respectively, with 14 bases between them.

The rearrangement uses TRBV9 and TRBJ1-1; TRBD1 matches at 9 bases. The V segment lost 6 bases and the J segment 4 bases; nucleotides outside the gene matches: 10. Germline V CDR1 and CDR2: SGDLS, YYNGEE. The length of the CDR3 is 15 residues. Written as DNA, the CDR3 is TGTGCCAGCACCGAGAGGGGGACAGGGCTCACTGAAGCTTTCTTT. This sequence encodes CASTERGTGLTEAFF.

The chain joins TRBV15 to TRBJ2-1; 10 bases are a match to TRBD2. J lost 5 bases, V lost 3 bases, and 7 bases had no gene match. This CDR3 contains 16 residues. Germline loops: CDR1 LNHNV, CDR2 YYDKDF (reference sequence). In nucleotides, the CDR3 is TGTGCCACCAGCAGGGTAGCGGGGGGCCGAAACAATGAGCAGTTCTTC. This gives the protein CATSRVAGGRNNEQFF.

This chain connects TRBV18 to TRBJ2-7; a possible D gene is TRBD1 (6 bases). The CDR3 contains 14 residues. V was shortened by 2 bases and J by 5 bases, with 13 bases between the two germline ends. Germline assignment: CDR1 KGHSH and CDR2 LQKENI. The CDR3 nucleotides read TGTGCCAGCTCACCATCTCAGGGGAACAACGAGCAGTACTTC. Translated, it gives CASSPSQGNNEQYF.

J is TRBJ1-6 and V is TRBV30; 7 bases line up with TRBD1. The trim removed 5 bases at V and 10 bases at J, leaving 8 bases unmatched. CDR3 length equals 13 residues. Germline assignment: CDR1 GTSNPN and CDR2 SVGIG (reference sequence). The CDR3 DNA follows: TGTGCCTGGGACGACAGGGTGAACTCACCCCTCCACTTT. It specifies CAWDDRVNSPLHF.

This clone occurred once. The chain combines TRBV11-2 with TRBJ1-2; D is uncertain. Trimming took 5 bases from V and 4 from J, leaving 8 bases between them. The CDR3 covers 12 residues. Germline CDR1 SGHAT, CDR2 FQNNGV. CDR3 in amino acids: CASSLSSYGYTF. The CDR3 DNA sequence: TGTGCCAGCAGCCTCTCGAGCTATGGCTACACCTTC.

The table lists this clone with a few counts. The CDR3 spells CASSPWTGKTGELFF. The CDR3 nucleotides are TGTGCCAGCAGCCCCTGGACAGGGAAAACCGGGGAGCTGTTTTTT. This chain links TRBV7-2 with TRBJ2-2; TRBD1 matches at 8 bases. The V segment lost 5 bases and the J segment 5 bases; nucleotides outside the gene matches: 7. This CDR3 has 15 residues. Germline V gene sequence: CDR1 SGHTA, CDR2 FQGNSA.

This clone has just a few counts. Here the CDR3 DNA reads TGTGCCAGCAGTGACCCGACAGGGAAGAAACTGTTTTTT. Residues: CASSDPTGKKLFF. The chain employs TRBV6-6 and TRBJ1-4, with 7 bases lining up with TRBD1. The ends lost 5 bases at V and 11 bases at J; junction bases unmatched: 8. This CDR3 region has 13 residues. From germline, CDR1 is MNHNY and CDR2 SVGAGI (reference sequence).

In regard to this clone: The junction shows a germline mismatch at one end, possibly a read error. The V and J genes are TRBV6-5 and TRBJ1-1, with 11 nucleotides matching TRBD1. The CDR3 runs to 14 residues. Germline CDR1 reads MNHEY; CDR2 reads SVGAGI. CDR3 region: CSSSSPGQGAEAFF. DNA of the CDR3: TGTTCCAGCAGTTCTCCGGGACAGGGGGCTGAAGCTTTCTTT.

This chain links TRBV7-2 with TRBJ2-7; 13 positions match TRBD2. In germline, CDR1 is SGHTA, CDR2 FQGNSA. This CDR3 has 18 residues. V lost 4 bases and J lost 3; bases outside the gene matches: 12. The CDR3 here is CASSSPGLAGTGGYEQYF. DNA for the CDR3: TGTGCCAGCAGCTCACCGGGACTAGCGGGGACCGGCGGCTACGAGCAGTACTTC.

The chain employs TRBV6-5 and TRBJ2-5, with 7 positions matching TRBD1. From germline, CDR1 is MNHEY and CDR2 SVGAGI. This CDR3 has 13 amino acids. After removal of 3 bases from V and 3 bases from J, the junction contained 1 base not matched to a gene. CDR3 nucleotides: TGTGCCAGCAGTTATGACAGGGAAGAGACCCAGTACTTC. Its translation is CASSYDREETQYF.

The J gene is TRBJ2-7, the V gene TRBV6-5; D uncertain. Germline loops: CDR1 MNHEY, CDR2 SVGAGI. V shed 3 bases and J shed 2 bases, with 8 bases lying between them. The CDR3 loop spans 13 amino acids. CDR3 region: CASSYSQAYEQYF. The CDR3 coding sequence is TGTGCCAGCAGTTATTCACAAGCCTACGAGCAGTACTTC.

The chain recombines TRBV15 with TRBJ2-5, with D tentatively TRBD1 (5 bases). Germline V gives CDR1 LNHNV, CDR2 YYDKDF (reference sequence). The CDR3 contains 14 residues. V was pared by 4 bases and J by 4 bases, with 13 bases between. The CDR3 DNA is TGTGCCACCAGCAAGTATAAGGGGCCAGAGACCCAGTACTTC. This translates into CATSKYKGPETQYF.

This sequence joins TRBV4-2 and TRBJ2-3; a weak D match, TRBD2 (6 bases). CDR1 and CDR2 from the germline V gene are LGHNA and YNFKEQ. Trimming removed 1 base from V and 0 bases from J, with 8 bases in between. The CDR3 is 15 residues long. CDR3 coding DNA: TGTGCCAGCAGCCAAGCACTAGCCAGCACAGATACGCAGTATTTT. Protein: CASSQALASTDTQYF.

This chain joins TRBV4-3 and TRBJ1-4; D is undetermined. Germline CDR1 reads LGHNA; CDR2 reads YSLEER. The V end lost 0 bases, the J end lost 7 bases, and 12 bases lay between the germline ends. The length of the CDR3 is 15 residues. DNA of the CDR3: TGCGCCAGCAGCCAAGAAGGAAGCGCCCCTGAAAAACTGTTTTTT. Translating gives CASSQEGSAPEKLFF.

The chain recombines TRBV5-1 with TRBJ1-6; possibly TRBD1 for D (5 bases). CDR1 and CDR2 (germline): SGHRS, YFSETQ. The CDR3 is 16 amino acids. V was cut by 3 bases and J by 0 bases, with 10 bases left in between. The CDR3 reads CASSSTESSYNSPLHF. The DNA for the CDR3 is TGCGCCAGCAGCTCGACAGAGAGCTCCTATAATTCACCCCTCCACTTT.

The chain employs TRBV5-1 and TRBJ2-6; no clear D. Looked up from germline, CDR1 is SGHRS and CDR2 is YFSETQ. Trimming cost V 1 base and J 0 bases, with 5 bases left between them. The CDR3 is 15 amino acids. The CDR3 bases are TGCGCCAGCAGCTTGACACCCTCTGGGGCCAACGTCCTGACTTTC. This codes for CASSLTPSGANVLTF. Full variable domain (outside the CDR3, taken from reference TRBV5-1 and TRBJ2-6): KAGVTQTPRYLIKTRGQQVTLSCSPISGHRSVSWYQQTPGQGLQFLFEYFSETQRNKGNFPGRFSGRQFSNSRSEMNVSTLELGDSALYLCASSLTPSGANVLTFGAGSRLTVL.

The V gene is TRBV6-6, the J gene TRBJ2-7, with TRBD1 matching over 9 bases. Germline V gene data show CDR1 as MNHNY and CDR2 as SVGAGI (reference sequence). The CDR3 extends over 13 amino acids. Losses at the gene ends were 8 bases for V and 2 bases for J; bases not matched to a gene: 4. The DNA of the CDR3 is TGTGCCAGCCGGACAGGGGATGCCTACGAGCAGTACTTC. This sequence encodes CASRTGDAYEQYF.

For the CDR3, the DNA is TGCGCCAGCAGCTTGGACAGTGGACTCGGAGGTGGCACCATATATTTT. This sequence encodes CASSLDSGLGGGTIYF. This chain joins TRBV5-1 and TRBJ1-3; D is ambiguous. CDR3 length equals 16 residues. V was cut by 0 bases and J by 9 bases, with 19 bases left in between. Germline V CDR1 and CDR2: SGHRS, YFSETQ.

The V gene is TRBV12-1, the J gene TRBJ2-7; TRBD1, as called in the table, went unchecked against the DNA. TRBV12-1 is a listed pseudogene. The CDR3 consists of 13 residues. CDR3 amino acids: CASSFGQPYEQYF. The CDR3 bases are TGTGCCAGCAGCTTTGGACAGCCCTACGAGCAGTACTTC.

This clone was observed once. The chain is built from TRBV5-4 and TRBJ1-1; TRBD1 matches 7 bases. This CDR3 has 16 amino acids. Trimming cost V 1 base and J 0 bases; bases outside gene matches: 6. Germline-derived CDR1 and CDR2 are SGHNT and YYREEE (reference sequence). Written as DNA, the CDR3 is TGTGCCAGCAGCTTGACCACCGGGACAGTGAACACTGAAGCTTTCTTT. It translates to CASSLTTGTVNTEAFF.

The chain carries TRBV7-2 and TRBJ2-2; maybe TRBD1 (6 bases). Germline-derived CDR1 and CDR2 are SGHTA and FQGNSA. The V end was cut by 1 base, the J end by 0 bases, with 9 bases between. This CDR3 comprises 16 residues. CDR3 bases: TGTGCCAGCAGCTTAGGGTACAGGGCGAACACCGGGGAGCTGTTTTTT. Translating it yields CASSLGYRANTGELFF.